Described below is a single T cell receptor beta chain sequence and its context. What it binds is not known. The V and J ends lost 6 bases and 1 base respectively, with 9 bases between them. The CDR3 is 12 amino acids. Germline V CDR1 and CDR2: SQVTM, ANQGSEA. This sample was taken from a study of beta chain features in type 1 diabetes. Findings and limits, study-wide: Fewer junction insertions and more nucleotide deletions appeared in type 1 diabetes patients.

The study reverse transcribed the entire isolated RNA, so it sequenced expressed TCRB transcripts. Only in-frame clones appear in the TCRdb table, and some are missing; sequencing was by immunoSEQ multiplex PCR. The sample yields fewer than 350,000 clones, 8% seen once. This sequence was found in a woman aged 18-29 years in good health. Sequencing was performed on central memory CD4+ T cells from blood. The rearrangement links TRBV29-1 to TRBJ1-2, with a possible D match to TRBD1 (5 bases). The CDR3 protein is CSVDGGNYGYTF. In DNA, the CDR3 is TGCAGCGTGGACGGGGGTAACTATGGCTACACCTTC.